Below, 17 T cell receptor beta chains from the same sample are listed, as sequenced in a study of T cells expressing NK-cell markers. TCRdb reprocessed the 5' RACE reads, with one entry per CDR3 protein and no DNA. The sample holds 200,000 to 300,000 distinct CDR3 sequences. The sequencing input was blood T cells: a sorted CD56 or NKG2C T cell subset, CD4+ or CD8+ T cells, or bulk PBMC T cells (not recorded which). Receptors were obtained from a man aged 18 to 29 in good health.

This chain uses TRBV6-5 with TRBJ1-4; lacking DNA, the TRBD1 call made by TCRdb goes unchecked. This CDR3 is built from 14 residues. CDR1 MNHEY and CDR2 SVGAGI come from the germline V gene. The CDR3 sequence is CASSSPDRGEKLFF.

The chain joins TRBV6-5 to TRBJ1-1. The V gene's germline CDR1 is MNHEY and CDR2 SVGAGI. This CDR3 is built from 11 residues. CDR3 loop: CATAVNTEAFF.

The CDR3: CSVLQGRSFETQYF. The chain uses TRBV29-1 and TRBJ2-5; checking the TCRdb D call of TRBD1 is not possible without DNA. Per the germline V gene, CDR1 is SQVTM and CDR2 is ANQGSEA. The CDR3 covers 14 residues.

This chain's CDR3 is CASSPTSGRVAGELFF. The chain joins TRBV4-3 to TRBJ2-2; there is no DNA to check the TCRdb D call of TRBD2. This CDR3 comprises 16 residues. Germline V CDR1 and CDR2: LGHNA, YSLEER.

The gene calls are TRBV20-1 and TRBJ1-1; TCRdb selects TRBD1, and the lack of DNA leaves this call unchecked. Germline V gives CDR1 DFQATT, CDR2 SNEGSKA (reference sequence). The CDR3 is made up of 16 amino acids. The CDR3: CSARDRDRAGSTEAFF.

The chain employs TRBV12-3 or TRBV12-4 and TRBJ2-7; TCRdb's D call, TRBD1, is unchecked because there is no DNA. The CDR3 extends over 14 amino acids. CDR3 protein: CASTQGRSSYEQYF.

The V and J genes are TRBV7-2 and TRBJ1-1; the D gene TCRdb calls, TRBD1, cannot be checked with no DNA. CDR1 is SGHTA and CDR2 is FQGNSA in the germline V gene. The CDR3 extends over 14 amino acids. CDR3 in amino acids: CASSLDFRTVEAFF.

The rearrangement uses TRBV6-5 and TRBJ2-7; TCRdb outputs TRBD1, but without DNA this stays unchecked. CDR1 MNHEY and CDR2 SVGAGI come from the germline V gene. CDR3 length: 12 residues. The chain's CDR3 is CASRTGGGEQYF.

The genes are TRBV6-1 and TRBJ2-7. Looked up from germline, CDR1 is MNHNS and CDR2 is SASEGT. The CDR3 consists of 13 residues. This chain's CDR3 is CASSVEHNYEQYF.

The V and J genes are TRBV5-4 and TRBJ1-1; TCRdb names TRBD1, which stays unverified in the absence of DNA. CDR1 and CDR2 from the germline V gene are SGHNT and YYREEE (reference sequence). CDR3 length equals 16 residues. CDR3 residues: CASSSPGQGLNTEAFF.

The chain carries TRBV10-3 and TRBJ2-7. The germline CDR1 and CDR2 sequences are ENHRY and SYGVKD. The CDR3 is 11 amino acids. CDR3 sequence: CAISNSYEQYF.

This chain connects TRBV7-2 to TRBJ2-7; TCRdb lists TRBD1, though no DNA is available to test this call. Germline loops: CDR1 SGHTA, CDR2 FQGNSA. The CDR3 spans 15 residues. CDR3 in amino acids: CASSYRTGPRYEQYF. Full variable domain (outside the CDR3, taken from reference TRBV7-2 and TRBJ2-7): GAGVSQSPSNKVTEKGKDVELRCDPISGHTALYWYRQSLGQGLEFLIYFQGNSAPDKSGLPSDRFSAERTGGSVSTLTIQRTQQEDSAVYLCASSYRTGPRYEQYFGPGTRLTVT.

This chain connects TRBV7-9 to TRBJ2-1; TCRdb's D call, TRBD2, is unchecked because there is no DNA. CDR1 SEHNR and CDR2 FQNEAQ come from the germline V gene (reference sequence). CDR3 length: 15 amino acids. CDR3 protein: CASSSQTRAYNEQFF. Filled out from reference TRBV7-9 and TRBJ2-1, the complete variable domain reads DTGVSQNPRHKITKRGQNVTFRCDPISEHNRLYWYRQTLGQGPEFLTYFQNEAQLEKSRLLSDRFSAERPKGSFSTLEIQRTEQGDSAMYLCASSSQTRAYNEQFFGPGTRLTVL.

The chain couples TRBV7-2 to TRBJ2-7; the TRBD1 assignment by TCRdb is unverifiable without DNA. The CDR3 is 12 residues long. Germline CDR1 SGHTA, CDR2 FQGNSA. Here the CDR3 reads CASSTRVGEQYF.

This chain joins TRBV27 and TRBJ2-1; TCRdb gives TRBD2 as the D gene, but with no DNA this cannot be confirmed. Germline V gives CDR1 MNHEY, CDR2 SMNVEV (reference sequence). The CDR3 loop spans 16 amino acids. CDR3 residues: CASTGTSAYRVHEQFF.

J is TRBJ2-4 and V is TRBV12-3 or TRBV12-4; TCRdb reports TRBD1, a call that lacks DNA to check it against. The CDR3 runs to 13 residues. This CDR3 is CASSTDRRNIQYF.

V is TRBV19 and J is TRBJ2-1. The CDR3 has 12 amino acids. Germline V lookup: CDR1 LNHDA, CDR2 SQIVND (reference sequence). The CDR3 here is CASSIVGNEQFF.